One sample yielded the 17 T cell receptor beta chains listed below, sequenced in a study of CD8 T cells in Susac syndrome. RNA totalling about 0.45 to 1 ug underwent reverse transcription with random hexamers. TCRdb re-analysed the immunoSEQ multiplex PCR reads in MiXCR, keeping a single row per CDR3 protein. The table has a few hundred thousand distinct CDR3 sequences, about 95% seen once. Sequencing was performed on CD4+ T cells from PBMCs. These receptors all stem from a human donor with multiple sclerosis.

The chain joins TRBV30 to TRBJ2-5, with 9 nucleotides matching TRBD2. The CDR3 loop spans 16 amino acids. CDR1 and CDR2 (germline): GTSNPN, SVGIG (reference sequence). V gave up 0 bases and J gave up 5 bases; unmatched junction bases: 10. The CDR3 loop reads CAWSVRFSGSLETQYF. CDR3 coding DNA: TGTGCCTGGAGTGTACGGTTTAGCGGGAGCTTGGAGACCCAGTACTTC.

The DNA of the CDR3 is TGTGCCAGCAGCTCGGCAGTAGGGGGGCACACCGGGGAGCTGTTTTTT. It codes for CASSSAVGGHTGELFF. The chain combines TRBV6-1 with TRBJ2-2; D tentatively fits TRBD1 or TRBD2 (6 bases each). V shed 6 bases and J shed 3 bases, with 17 bases lying between them. Germline-derived CDR1 and CDR2 are MNHNS and SASEGT. The CDR3 is 16 amino acids.

The chain links TRBV30 to TRBJ2-1; TRBD1 aligns across 7 bases. With 4 bases clipped from V and 4 bases from J, the junction kept 7 bases outside the gene matches. The germline V gene has CDR1 GTSNPN and CDR2 SVGIG (reference sequence). This CDR3 has 14 amino acids. CDR3 region: CAWMRGGRYNEQFF. CDR3 DNA sequence: TGTGCCTGGATGCGAGGGGGCAGGTACAATGAGCAGTTCTTC.

The chain recombines TRBV20-1 with TRBJ2-3, with TRBD2 matching 7 bases. CDR3 length equals 15 residues. V trimming: 6 bases; J trimming: 3 bases; junction bases outside the gene matches: 12. CDR1 and CDR2 from the germline V gene are DFQATT and SNEGSKA (reference sequence). CDR3 protein: CSARPTSLRTDTQYF. CDR3 sequence (DNA): TGCAGTGCCCGGCCGACTAGCCTCCGAACAGATACGCAGTATTTT.

J is TRBJ1-2 and V is TRBV3-1, with D uncertain. This CDR3 contains 14 residues. V lost 3 bases and J lost 5, with 13 bases in between. Germline CDR1 LGHDT, CDR2 YNNKEL (reference sequence). DNA of the CDR3: TGTGCCAGCAGCCACCGGGGTGGGGATTATGGCTACACCTTC. It translates to CASSHRGGDYGYTF.

V gene TRBV24-1 combines with J gene TRBJ2-1, with TRBD1 matching 8 bases. With V trimmed by 2 bases and J by 3 bases, 2 bases remained unmatched. Germline V lookup: CDR1 KGHDR, CDR2 SFDVKD. The CDR3 loop spans 15 amino acids. The CDR3 sequence: CATSDSGQGYNEQFF. CDR3 coding DNA: TGTGCCACCAGTGATTCTGGACAGGGCTACAATGAGCAGTTCTTC.

The chain carries TRBV29-1 and TRBJ2-5, with D unresolved. Germline CDR1 is SQVTM and CDR2 is ANQGSEA. The CDR3 length is 11 residues. Trimming cost V 7 bases and J 4 bases, with 10 bases left between them. CDR3 protein: CSGMNGETQYF. DNA of the CDR3: TGCAGCGGGATGAACGGAGAGACCCAGTACTTC.

This chain links TRBV3-1 with TRBJ1-2; D not certain. Trimming stripped 1 base from V and 8 bases from J, with 5 bases between. The CDR3 has 11 amino acids. The germline gives CDR1 LGHDT, CDR2 YNNKEL (reference sequence). The CDR3 DNA follows: TGTGCCAGCAGCCAAGGTCAGGGCTACACCTTC. Its translation is CASSQGQGYTF.

The chain combines TRBV3-1 with TRBJ1-2; tentatively, D is TRBD1 (5 bases). The germline gives CDR1 LGHDT, CDR2 YNNKEL (reference sequence). The CDR3 sequence is 15 residues long. V was cut by 6 bases and J by 4 bases, with 18 bases left in between. The CDR3 bases are TGTGCCAGCAGTCCCACGAGTGACAGAATCTATGGCTACACCTTC. This gives the protein CASSPTSDRIYGYTF.

V gene TRBV7-2 combines with J gene TRBJ2-7; 12 bases agree with TRBD2. Germline CDR1 reads SGHTA; CDR2 reads FQGNSA. J gave up 12 bases and V 5 bases, and 14 bases lay outside the gene matches. CDR3 length equals 15 residues. CDR3 sequence: CASSMTGTSGLSPYF. The CDR3 nucleotides are TGTGCCAGCAGCATGACCGGGACTAGCGGGCTCAGTCCGTACTTC.

The rearrangement uses TRBV27 and TRBJ1-1; D unresolved. The CDR3 contains 11 residues. The ends were cut back, 6 bases at V and 11 bases at J, with 13 bases in the middle. CDR1 and CDR2 (germline): MNHEY, SMNVEV (reference sequence). The CDR3 loop is CASRAGPGAFF. The DNA for the CDR3 is TGTGCCAGCAGGGCGGGCCCTGGGGCTTTCTTT.

The J gene is TRBJ1-1, the V gene TRBV2; 8 bases match TRBD1. This CDR3 spans 14 amino acids. The germline V gene has CDR1 SNHLY and CDR2 FYNNEI. With V trimmed by 5 bases and J by 1 base, 3 bases remained unmatched. This CDR3 is CASSRQGPNTEAFF. CDR3 in DNA: TGTGCCAGCAGTAGACAGGGGCCGAACACTGAAGCTTTCTTT. The entire variable domain, with the rest obtained from reference TRBV2 and TRBJ1-1, is as follows: EPEVTQTPSHQVTQMGQEVILRCVPISNHLYFYWYRQILGQKVEFLVSFYNNEISEKSEIFDDQFSVERPDGSNFTLKIRSTKLEDSAMYFCASSRQGPNTEAFFGQGTRLTVV.

This clonotype occurred once. The rearrangement uses TRBV20-1 and TRBJ2-1; D possibly corresponds to TRBD2 (6 bases). V lost 0 bases and J lost 4, with 10 bases in between. Germline lookup yields CDR1 DFQATT and CDR2 SNEGSKA (reference sequence). The CDR3 length is 14 residues. The CDR3 sequence: CSARETRGYNEQFF. CDR3 nucleotides: TGCAGTGCTAGAGAGACTAGGGGATACAATGAGCAGTTCTTC.

The rearrangement links TRBV5-1 to TRBJ2-1; 10 bases match TRBD2. Germline V CDR1 and CDR2: SGHRS, YFSETQ. CDR3 length equals 16 residues. The V and J ends lost 1 base and 5 bases, in that order; junction bases with no gene match: 6. In DNA form, the CDR3 reads TGCGCCAGCAGCTTGATGGCTAGCGGGGGAAACAATGAGCAGTTCTTC. Its translation: CASSLMASGGNNEQFF.

The chain employs TRBV25-1 and TRBJ1-2; 7 bases map to TRBD1. CDR3 length equals 14 residues. V dropped 4 bases and J dropped 3; count of bases not matched to a gene: 5. From germline, CDR1 is MGHDK and CDR2 SYGVNS. The CDR3 coding sequence is TGTGCCAGCAGTGGCAGGGACAGACACTATGGCTACACCTTC. It encodes CASSGRDRHYGYTF.

The gene calls are TRBV29-1 and TRBJ2-1; possibly TRBD2 for D (6 bases). The germline V gene encodes CDR1 SQVTM and CDR2 ANQGSEA. The CDR3 has 15 residues. The V gene lost 3 bases and the J gene lost 8 bases, with 20 bases spanning the gap. In nucleotides, the CDR3 is TGCAGCGTTGAGGACCCTCGCGGGGTTGTCGATGAGCAGTTCTTC. Translating gives CSVEDPRGVVDEQFF.

DNA for the CDR3: TGTGCCAGCAGCCCGGGGGCGCAATCCAAAAACATTCAGTACTTC. Translating gives CASSPGAQSKNIQYF. V is TRBV3-1 and J is TRBJ2-4; D tentatively fits TRBD1 or TRBD2 (6 bases each). Trimming left V 4 bases short and J 2 bases short, with 12 bases between. The length of the CDR3 is 15 residues. Germline loops: CDR1 LGHDT, CDR2 YNNKEL (reference sequence). The entire variable domain, with the rest obtained from reference TRBV3-1 and TRBJ2-4, is as follows: DTAVSQTPKYLVTQMGNDKSIKCEQNLGHDTMYWYKQDSKKFLKIMFSYNNKELIINETVPNRFSPKSPDKAHLNLHINSLELGDSAVYFCASSPGAQSKNIQYFGAGTRLSVL.